Listed below are T cell receptor beta chains from one sample, sequenced in a study of blood T cell repertoires in COVID-19. Method: immunoSEQ multiplex PCR; TCRdb's copy keeps in-frame clones and lacks some. The top ten clones hold approximately 7.3% of a sample with approximately 350,000 clones, roughly 90% of them seen once. The source material was peripheral blood. All receptors derive from a woman in her 70s with COVID-19, enrolled during active disease. Both conserved end residues are part of each CDR3. Fields, in order: J gene, D gene, clone size, V gene, CDR3 DNA, CDR3 protein. The D gene is left open where the match is weak. Clone sizes are given selectively: once, few, many, or a class where the clone is expanded.

j_call: TRBJ2-5
d_call: NA
clone_size: NA
v_call: TRBV3-1/TRBV3-2
cdr3_nt: TGTGCCAGCAGCCAAAAGGGGAGGGAGACCCAGTACTTC
cdr3_aa: CASSQKGRETQYF

j_call: TRBJ2-3
d_call: TRBD2
clone_size: NA
v_call: TRBV19
cdr3_nt: TGTGCCAGTAATGCGGGGGGGCCAGATACGCAGTATTTT
cdr3_aa: CASNAGGPDTQYF

j_call: TRBJ1-6
d_call: NA
clone_size: NA
v_call: TRBV9
cdr3_nt: TGTGCCAGCAGCGTAGAGGGTGGGGGGACCTATAATTCACCCCTCCACTTT
cdr3_aa: CASSVEGGGTYNSPLHF

j_call: TRBJ1-1
d_call: NA
clone_size: NA
v_call: TRBV3-1/TRBV3-2
cdr3_nt: TGTGCCAGCAGCTACCGGACACCCACGAACACTGAAGCTTTCTTT
cdr3_aa: CASSYRTPTNTEAFF

j_call: TRBJ1-4
d_call: TRBD1
clone_size: NA
v_call: TRBV3-1/TRBV3-2
cdr3_nt: TGTGCCAGCAGCCAGGCCGGGACAGGGGCTGAAAAACTGTTTTTT
cdr3_aa: CASSQAGTGAEKLFF

j_call: TRBJ2-7
d_call: TRBD2
clone_size: NA
v_call: TRBV5-4
cdr3_nt: TGTGCCAGCAGCCCTTCTAGCGGGGGGTTCTACGAGCAGTACTTC
cdr3_aa: CASSPSSGGFYEQYF

j_call: TRBJ1-2
d_call: NA
clone_size: once
v_call: TRBV11-2
cdr3_nt: TGTGCCAGCAGCTTAGGAGGCGCCCTCTATGGCTACACCTTC
cdr3_aa: CASSLGGALYGYTF

j_call: TRBJ1-5
d_call: NA
clone_size: once
v_call: TRBV7-7
cdr3_nt: TGTGCCAGCAGCCGTCGCGTGGGCCGCTCAGGGGATCAGCCCCAGCATTTT
cdr3_aa: CASSRRVGRSGDQPQHF

j_call: TRBJ1-2
d_call: NA
clone_size: NA
v_call: TRBV11-2
cdr3_nt: TGTGCCAGCAGCTCCCGGGGAAGCTATGGCTACACCTTC
cdr3_aa: CASSSRGSYGYTF

j_call: TRBJ2-7
d_call: NA
clone_size: NA
v_call: TRBV11-2
cdr3_nt: TGTGCCAGCAGCCCCCAGGGGACTACGTCGGGCGAGCAGTACTTC
cdr3_aa: CASSPQGTTSGEQYF

j_call: TRBJ2-3
d_call: TRBD2
clone_size: NA
v_call: TRBV5-1
cdr3_nt: TGCGCCAGCAGCTACTTTAGCCTAGCGGGGGGCAGCACAGATACGCAGTATTTT
cdr3_aa: CASSYFSLAGGSTDTQYF

j_call: TRBJ1-1
d_call: NA
clone_size: NA
v_call: TRBV29-1
cdr3_nt: TGCAGCGTCGGAGGTGAGGGTCGAGCTTTCTTT
cdr3_aa: CSVGGEGRAFF

j_call: TRBJ2-7
d_call: NA
clone_size: NA
v_call: TRBV11-3
cdr3_nt: TGTGCCAGCAGCTTAGATGGGCCCTACGAGCAGTACTTC
cdr3_aa: CASSLDGPYEQYF

j_call: TRBJ1-1
d_call: TRBD1
clone_size: NA
v_call: TRBV2
cdr3_nt: TGTGCCAGCAGCGCGACAGGGGCGAACACTGAAGCTTTCTTT
cdr3_aa: CASSATGANTEAFF

j_call: TRBJ1-1
d_call: TRBD1
clone_size: NA
v_call: TRBV12-5
cdr3_nt: TGTGCTAGTGGTTCTCGAACAGGGGGATACACTGAAGCTTTCTTT
cdr3_aa: CASGSRTGGYTEAFF

j_call: TRBJ2-7
d_call: TRBD2
clone_size: once
v_call: TRBV27
cdr3_nt: TGTGCCAGCAGTAACCCGGGGGGAGAGCAGTACTTC
cdr3_aa: CASSNPGGEQYF

j_call: TRBJ2-1
d_call: NA
clone_size: NA
v_call: TRBV2
cdr3_nt: TGTGCCAGCAGCCAGGACACCTACAATGAGCAGTTCTTC
cdr3_aa: CASSQDTYNEQFF

j_call: TRBJ2-7
d_call: TRBD1
clone_size: NA
v_call: TRBV3-1/TRBV3-2
cdr3_nt: TGTGCCAGCAGCCAAGTGGGGACAGGGATCAAGGACGAGCAGTACTTC
cdr3_aa: CASSQVGTGIKDEQYF

j_call: TRBJ2-3
d_call: TRBD1
clone_size: NA
v_call: TRBV24-1
cdr3_nt: TGTGCCACCAGAGAGGGGGCTAAAGGCACAGATACGCAGTATTTT
cdr3_aa: CATREGAKGTDTQYF

j_call: TRBJ1-4
d_call: TRBD1
clone_size: NA
v_call: TRBV5-1
cdr3_nt: TGCGCCAGCAGCATCACTCCGGGACAGGGGACAACAACTAATGAAAAACTGTTTTTT
cdr3_aa: CASSITPGQGTTTNEKLFF

j_call: TRBJ1-5
d_call: TRBD1
clone_size: NA
v_call: TRBV2
cdr3_nt: TGTGCCAGCACCGGGACAGGGCGTAACAATCAGCCCCAGCATTTT
cdr3_aa: CASTGTGRNNQPQHF

j_call: TRBJ1-4
d_call: TRBD1
clone_size: NA
v_call: TRBV5-1
cdr3_nt: TGCGCCAGCAGCTTTGACAGGGTTAATGAAAAACTGTTTTTT
cdr3_aa: CASSFDRVNEKLFF

j_call: TRBJ2-7
d_call: TRBD2
clone_size: NA
v_call: TRBV7-2
cdr3_nt: TGTGCCAGCAGCTTAGTCTCCTGGGGCGGGGGGTCCTACGAGCAGTACTTC
cdr3_aa: CASSLVSWGGGSYEQYF

j_call: TRBJ1-2
d_call: NA
clone_size: NA
v_call: TRBV7-6
cdr3_nt: TGTGCCAGCAGCTTAGAAGCAGGGGCAGTCTATGGCTACACCTTC
cdr3_aa: CASSLEAGAVYGYTF

j_call: TRBJ1-1
d_call: NA
clone_size: once
v_call: TRBV12-3/TRBV12-4
cdr3_nt: TGTGCCAGCAGTTTATCTCAGGGTACTGAAGCTTTCTTT
cdr3_aa: CASSLSQGTEAFF

j_call: TRBJ1-2
d_call: TRBD1
clone_size: NA
v_call: TRBV28
cdr3_nt: TGTGCCAGCAGTTTAGACAACTTGTTTACCGGGACAGTAAACTATGGCTACACCTTC
cdr3_aa: CASSLDNLFTGTVNYGYTF

j_call: TRBJ1-5
d_call: NA
clone_size: NA
v_call: TRBV7-3
cdr3_nt: TGTGCCAGCAGCTTTTCTCTCGATCAGCCCCAGCATTTT
cdr3_aa: CASSFSLDQPQHF

j_call: TRBJ1-1
d_call: NA
clone_size: NA
v_call: TRBV10-2
cdr3_nt: TGCGCCAGCAGTGGAGCGGGGAAATACACTGAAGCTTTCTTT
cdr3_aa: CASSGAGKYTEAFF

j_call: TRBJ2-3
d_call: NA
clone_size: NA
v_call: TRBV12-3/TRBV12-4
cdr3_nt: TGTGCCAGCAGCCTCCGAGCCCTAGATACGCAGTATTTT
cdr3_aa: CASSLRALDTQYF

j_call: TRBJ1-1
d_call: NA
clone_size: NA
v_call: TRBV6-4
cdr3_nt: TGTGCCAGCAGGAGGGAATTGGACACTGAAGCTTTCTTT
cdr3_aa: CASRRELDTEAFF

j_call: TRBJ2-7
d_call: TRBD1
clone_size: NA
v_call: TRBV30
cdr3_nt: TGTGCCTGGAGTAGACAGGGCAAAAGCTCCTACGAGCAGTACTTC
cdr3_aa: CAWSRQGKSSYEQYF

j_call: TRBJ1-1
d_call: NA
clone_size: few
v_call: TRBV4-2
cdr3_nt: TGTGCCAGCAGCCAAATAGGGGGATCCACTGAAGCTTTCTTT
cdr3_aa: CASSQIGGSTEAFF

j_call: TRBJ1-2
d_call: NA
clone_size: NA
v_call: TRBV29-1
cdr3_nt: TGCAGCGTTTTCGGGACTAACTATGGCTACACCTTC
cdr3_aa: CSVFGTNYGYTF

j_call: TRBJ1-6
d_call: NA
clone_size: NA
v_call: TRBV4-3
cdr3_nt: TGCGCCAGCAGCCGGGAGACCTCACCCCTCCACTTT
cdr3_aa: CASSRETSPLHF

j_call: TRBJ2-3
d_call: TRBD2
clone_size: NA
v_call: TRBV7-2
cdr3_nt: TGTGCCAGCAGCATAGGACTAGCGGGGGCCCCAGGTACGCAGTATTTT
cdr3_aa: CASSIGLAGAPGTQYF

j_call: TRBJ2-2
d_call: NA
clone_size: few
v_call: TRBV2
cdr3_nt: TGTGCCAGCAGTCCCCTCCCCGGCACCGGGGAGCTGTTTTTT
cdr3_aa: CASSPLPGTGELFF